This TCR beta chain was recovered during a study of blood T cell repertoires in COVID-19 (TCRdb year 2020). Notes on the research overall: Collaborator samples came from the United States, Italy and Spain and covered acute and convalescent phases of COVID-19. The material from the prospective study consisted of cDNA or gDNA derived from T cells, B-cell-depleted T cells, or PBMCs. The dataset comprised deeply sampled blood TCRbeta repertoires from subjects exposed to, actively infected with, or recovered from COVID-19. The repertoires were released in a freely available public database intended as a resource for research on the immune response to SARS-CoV-2. Samples came from the ongoing ImmuneRACE study (first 160 participants) plus 1,254 subjects from 6 global collaborators. The sample metadata nearly always contained a de-identified subject ID, COVID-19 status, age in years and sex. Where available, HLA class I and class II types were taken from metadata supplied by the sample provider and were not determined by assay-based typing. The paper as a whole reports these results and caveats: The quantity of clinical and demographic metadata differed by source and by participant and was supplied without curation.

Whole blood was collected in K2EDTA tubes by collaborating institutions according to the institutions' own protocols. For TCRbeta analysis, collaborators shipped samples in one of three forms: frozen whole blood, isolated PBMCs, or DNA extracted from either of those sample types. With respect to this clone: Its specific antigen is unknown. The record has no base qualities; no much larger clone is one base away.

The immunoSEQ Assay, a bias-controlled multiplex PCR, was used to amplify TCRbeta CDR3 regions from genomic DNA. Per the authors' processing: Within the assay, amplification of reference gene primers was used to estimate how many nucleated cells each sample contained. To quantify the absolute abundance of each unique TCRbeta CDR3 rearrangement, sequence reads were collapsed and filtered. For each sample, productive Simpson clonality was calculated as the square root of Simpson's diversity index over productive rearrangements. The immuneACCESS repertoire file appears here via TCRdb, limited to in-frame rearrangements. These files lack a portion of the clones; in checked studies, under half of the deficit traces to unresolved V genes, and the cause of the others is not known. V and J calls and clone size follow that table, whereas D and trimming were derived from the DNA. The sample table holds under 200,000 clones, of which about 80% were seen once. The biggest ten clones account for less than 2% of the sample.

In the germline V gene, CDR1 corresponds to LGHNA and CDR2 to YSLEER. Unmatched junction bases come to 5, with V trimmed by 0 bases and J by 1 base. The CDR3 has 16 amino acids, counting the end cysteine and phenylalanine. Only the CDR3 DNA is retained, 48 bases long and in frame from the first base. The sequenced sample consisted of peripheral blood. The receptor chain draws on TRBV4-3 and TRBJ2-7; 8 bases in the junction line up with TRBD2. This sequence was found in a human donor in a cohort sampled during active COVID-19. This receptor carries the CDR3 CASSQDQRGLSYEQYF. The DNA reads TGCGCCAGCAGCCAAGATCAGCGGGGGCTTTCCTACGAGCAGTACTTC.